Listed below are T cell receptor beta chains from one sample, sequenced in a study of naive and memory T cell subsets. MiXCR, run by TCRdb on the UMI-ligation and nested PCR reads, gives a single entry per CDR3 protein. Of fewer than 35,000 distinct CDR3 sequences listed, 5.5% to 7.5% are singletons. The starting material was skin, obtained from a tuberculin skin test site. These receptors were obtained from an adult in good health. Each CDR3 is given with its conserved first and last residue. D genes are given only for firm matches. Size values are once, few and many counts, or a class for expanded clones, and some rows have none.

V: TRBV5-1; D: .; size: .; J: TRBJ2-3; DNA: TGCGCCAGCAGCCGGGGCTTCACAGATACGCAGTATTTT; CDR3: CASSRGFTDTQYF
V: TRBV5-4; D: .; size: few; J: TRBJ2-3; DNA: TGTGCCAGCAGCTTGAGGCAGGGAGAGGGGGATACGCAGTATTTT; CDR3: CASSLRQGEGDTQYF
V: TRBV6-5; D: TRBD1; size: many; J: TRBJ1-1; DNA: TGTGCCAGCAGTTACGGGACAGGCTCGATGAACACTGAAGCTTTCTTT; CDR3: CASSYGTGSMNTEAFF
V: TRBV19; D: .; size: many; J: TRBJ1-1; DNA: TGTGCCAGCCGGGAGACCGGGGTGCGGCGTATTGGTACTGAAGCTTTCTTT; CDR3: CASRETGVRRIGTEAFF
V: TRBV11-2; D: TRBD2; size: few; J: TRBJ2-2; DNA: TGTGCCAGCAGCTCCGTGGCGCCGGGACTAGCGGGGGGCTACAGCACCGGGGAGCTGTTTTTT; CDR3: CASSSVAPGLAGGYSTGELFF
V: TRBV11-2; D: TRBD1; size: many; J: TRBJ2-3; DNA: TGTGCCAGCAGCTACGGACAGGGGGGATCCACAGATACGCAGTATTTT; CDR3: CASSYGQGGSTDTQYF
V: TRBV13; D: TRBD1; size: many; J: TRBJ2-7; DNA: TGTGCCAGCAGCATACAGGGGGCGCGGTACGAGCAGTACTTC; CDR3: CASSIQGARYEQYF
V: TRBV15; D: TRBD1; size: .; J: TRBJ2-5; DNA: TGTGCCACCAGCAGACCCGGGACAGACCAAGAGACCCAGTACTTC; CDR3: CATSRPGTDQETQYF
V: TRBV20-1; D: .; size: many; J: TRBJ1-4; DNA: TGCAGTGCTCAAATAACTTCAGGGGCGAATGAAAAACTGTTTTTT; CDR3: CSAQITSGANEKLFF
V: TRBV5-6; D: TRBD1; size: .; J: TRBJ1-4; DNA: TGTGCCAGCAGCCCCTCAGGGGGTGAAAAACTGTTTTTT; CDR3: CASSPSGGEKLFF
V: TRBV11-3; D: .; size: many; J: TRBJ2-3; DNA: TGTGCCAGCAGCCCAGGTGGGGGGCCCACAGATACGCAGTATTTT; CDR3: CASSPGGGPTDTQYF
V: TRBV29-1; D: TRBD1; size: medium-sized; J: TRBJ1-2; DNA: TGCAGCGCCGGGACAGGGGAGGGCTACACCTTC; CDR3: CSAGTGEGYTF
V: TRBV19; D: TRBD1; size: many; J: TRBJ2-2; DNA: TGTGCCAGTGAGCCCAGGACAGGGTATACCGGGGAGCTGTTTTTT; CDR3: CASEPRTGYTGELFF
V: TRBV6-6; D: .; size: .; J: TRBJ2-2; DNA: TGTGCCAGTGCTTTTTCCGGGGAGCTGTTTTTT; CDR3: CASAFSGELFF
V: TRBV20-1; D: TRBD2; size: many; J: TRBJ2-7; DNA: TGCAGTGCTAGGGACCTAGCGGGGTTTTCCTACGAGCAGTACTTC; CDR3: CSARDLAGFSYEQYF
V: TRBV3-1; D: .; size: many; J: TRBJ2-1; DNA: TGTGCCAGCAGCCCCGGACATTACTCCTACAATGAGCAGTTCTTC; CDR3: CASSPGHYSYNEQFF
V: TRBV7-9; D: .; size: .; J: TRBJ2-1; DNA: TGTGCACATAGGCCGGGCAATGAGCAGTTCTTC; CDR3: CAHRPGNEQFF
V: TRBV7-9; D: TRBD1; size: few; J: TRBJ1-1; DNA: TGTGCCAGCAGGCCAGGACAGGCGAATAGGACTCCTGAAGCTTTCTTT; CDR3: CASRPGQANRTPEAFF
V: TRBV6-1; D: .; size: few; J: TRBJ1-5; DNA: TGTGCCAGCAGTGAATTCTCAGGGCTTAGCAATCAGCCCCAGCATTTT; CDR3: CASSEFSGLSNQPQHF
V: TRBV7-9; D: .; size: .; J: TRBJ2-7; DNA: TGTGCCAGCAGCTCGCCGACCCTGGGACGCTTCTACGAGCAGTACTTC; CDR3: CASSSPTLGRFYEQYF
V: TRBV5-4; D: .; size: many; J: TRBJ2-3; DNA: TGTGCCAGCAACGCAAGGAAGGGGGGGCAGTCAGATACGCAGTATTTT; CDR3: CASNARKGGQSDTQYF
V: TRBV20-1; D: TRBD2; size: many; J: TRBJ2-5; DNA: TGCAGTGCTAGAGATTCCAGCGGGGGGATTAAAGAGACCCAGTACTTC; CDR3: CSARDSSGGIKETQYF
V: TRBV7-8; D: TRBD2; size: many; J: TRBJ2-4; DNA: TGTGCCAGCAGCTTAAATTTGTGGACTAGCGACCCCATTCAGTACTTC; CDR3: CASSLNLWTSDPIQYF
V: TRBV5-1; D: TRBD1; size: many; J: TRBJ2-3; DNA: TGCGCCAGCAGCTTGGGACAGGGAGTTTTCTCAGATACGCAGTATTTT; CDR3: CASSLGQGVFSDTQYF
V: TRBV7-3; D: .; size: many; J: TRBJ2-3; DNA: TGTGCCAGCAGCCCCAAGGAGACAGATACGCAGTATTTT; CDR3: CASSPKETDTQYF
V: TRBV7-9; D: TRBD1; size: many; J: TRBJ1-1; DNA: TGTGCCAGCAGCCCCCCTAAGGGACAGGGGGCGATGGGAACTGAAGCTTTCTTT; CDR3: CASSPPKGQGAMGTEAFF
V: TRBV4-2; D: TRBD2; size: .; J: TRBJ2-2; DNA: TGTGCCAGCAGCCAAGATCAGGCTAGCGGGGAGGTCGGGGAGCTGTTTTTT; CDR3: CASSQDQASGEVGELFF
V: TRBV3-1; D: .; size: .; J: TRBJ1-1; DNA: TGTGCCAGCAGCCAAGTTATCACAGGCACTGAAGCTTTCTTT; CDR3: CASSQVITGTEAFF
V: TRBV9; D: TRBD1; size: few; J: TRBJ1-3; DNA: TGTGCCAGCAGCGTAGACTGGGGAACTTGGGACAGCCAGTTAAACACCATATATTTT; CDR3: CASSVDWGTWDSQLNTIYF
V: TRBV6-1; D: .; size: .; J: TRBJ1-5; DNA: TGTGCCAGCAGTGAGTGGCAGGGGCGCAATCAGCCCCAGCATTTT; CDR3: CASSEWQGRNQPQHF
V: TRBV5-1; D: .; size: many; J: TRBJ2-7; DNA: TGCGCCAGCAGCTTGACCACAGGGCACGAGCAGTACTTC; CDR3: CASSLTTGHEQYF
V: TRBV12-3/TRBV12-4; D: .; size: few; J: TRBJ2-3; DNA: TGTGCCAGCAGTTTGTCGGGTCCTTCGCAGTATTTT; CDR3: CASSLSGPSQYF
V: TRBV13; D: .; size: .; J: TRBJ1-3; DNA: TGTGCCAGCAGCATGCCCAGTTCCTCTGGAAACACCATATATTTT; CDR3: CASSMPSSSGNTIYF
V: TRBV6-5; D: .; size: many; J: TRBJ2-2; DNA: TGTGCCAGCAGGGGACGTTGGAACACCGGGGAGCTGTTTTTT; CDR3: CASRGRWNTGELFF
V: TRBV7-8; D: TRBD2; size: many; J: TRBJ2-4; DNA: TGTGCCAGCAGCCCCGGGACTAGCGGGCCAATAGCCAAAAACATTCAGTACTTC; CDR3: CASSPGTSGPIAKNIQYF
V: TRBV15; D: TRBD2; size: few; J: TRBJ2-1; DNA: TGTGCCACCAGCAGAGATTCGGGTAGCGGGGGGCGTTTCAATGAGCAGTTCTTC; CDR3: CATSRDSGSGGRFNEQFF
V: TRBV6-5; D: .; size: many; J: TRBJ1-3; DNA: TGTGCCAGCAGTTACCGAGGGGTCTCTGGAAACACCATATATTTT; CDR3: CASSYRGVSGNTIYF
V: TRBV4-1; D: TRBD1; size: .; J: TRBJ1-4; DNA: TGCGCCAGCAGCGAGGGACAGTATAATGAAAAACTGTTTTTT; CDR3: CASSEGQYNEKLFF
V: TRBV27; D: .; size: many; J: TRBJ2-7; DNA: TGTGCCAGCAGTTCCACGTCGGCAGGGGTCGAGCAGTACTTC; CDR3: CASSSTSAGVEQYF
V: TRBV27; D: .; size: .; J: TRBJ1-6; DNA: TGTGCCAGCAGTTCCAAGTGGGGGGATTCACCCCTCCACTTT; CDR3: CASSSKWGDSPLHF
V: TRBV6-5; D: .; size: .; J: TRBJ1-1; DNA: TGTGCCAGCAGTTACGAATTCAACACTGAAGCTTTCTTT; CDR3: CASSYEFNTEAFF
V: TRBV5-5; D: TRBD2; size: many; J: TRBJ2-5; DNA: TGTGCCAGCAGCTTGGTCCCGACTAGCGGGGGGGAAGGGACCCAGTACTTC; CDR3: CASSLVPTSGGEGTQYF
V: TRBV9; D: .; size: .; J: TRBJ1-1; DNA: TGTGCCAGCAGCGTACAAGGGGGGGTTATTAGGGCTGAAGCTTTCTTT; CDR3: CASSVQGGVIRAEAFF
V: TRBV29-1; D: TRBD2; size: many; J: TRBJ2-5; DNA: TGCAGCGTTGCAGCGGGGGAGACCCAGTACTTC; CDR3: CSVAAGETQYF
V: TRBV5-6; D: TRBD1; size: many; J: TRBJ1-4; DNA: TGTGCCAGCAGCTTACAGGGGGCCGCAACTAATGAAAAACTGTTTTTT; CDR3: CASSLQGAATNEKLFF
V: TRBV28; D: .; size: few; J: TRBJ2-2; DNA: TGTGCCAGCAAATCTACGGTATCCACCGGGGAGCTGTTTTTT; CDR3: CASKSTVSTGELFF
V: TRBV4-1; D: .; size: many; J: TRBJ2-5; DNA: TGCGCCAGCAGCCCGTCCGTTGGGGGACCCCAAGAGACCCAGTACTTC; CDR3: CASSPSVGGPQETQYF
V: TRBV6-2/TRBV6-3; D: .; size: many; J: TRBJ2-3; DNA: TGTGCCAGCAGTCCCCGACGAGCGGGTACGCAGTATTTT; CDR3: CASSPRRAGTQYF
V: TRBV20-1; D: TRBD1; size: .; J: TRBJ1-2; DNA: TGCAGTGCTAGGGGTTGGACAGGAGCTAACTATGGCTACACCTTC; CDR3: CSARGWTGANYGYTF
V: TRBV19; D: TRBD1; size: .; J: TRBJ1-2; DNA: TGTGCCAGTAGGAGCTCAGGGGGGCCATATGGCTACACCTTC; CDR3: CASRSSGGPYGYTF
V: TRBV10-3; D: .; size: few; J: TRBJ1-1; DNA: TGTGCCACGTTCGCAGGGTACCGGAACACTGAAGCTTTCTTT; CDR3: CATFAGYRNTEAFF
V: TRBV7-6; D: .; size: many; J: TRBJ1-2; DNA: TGTGCCATCTCGGAGGGCAGCTTAAACTATGGCTACACCTTC; CDR3: CAISEGSLNYGYTF
V: TRBV25-1; D: .; size: many; J: TRBJ2-7; DNA: TGTGCGGGGAATGGGGGGAGGAGGGGTTACTACGAGCAGTACTTC; CDR3: CAGNGGRRGYYEQYF
V: TRBV5-6; D: TRBD1; size: many; J: TRBJ2-1; DNA: TGTGCCAGCAGCCCGATTCGGGCAGGGGGATTAGAGCAGTTCTTC; CDR3: CASSPIRAGGLEQFF